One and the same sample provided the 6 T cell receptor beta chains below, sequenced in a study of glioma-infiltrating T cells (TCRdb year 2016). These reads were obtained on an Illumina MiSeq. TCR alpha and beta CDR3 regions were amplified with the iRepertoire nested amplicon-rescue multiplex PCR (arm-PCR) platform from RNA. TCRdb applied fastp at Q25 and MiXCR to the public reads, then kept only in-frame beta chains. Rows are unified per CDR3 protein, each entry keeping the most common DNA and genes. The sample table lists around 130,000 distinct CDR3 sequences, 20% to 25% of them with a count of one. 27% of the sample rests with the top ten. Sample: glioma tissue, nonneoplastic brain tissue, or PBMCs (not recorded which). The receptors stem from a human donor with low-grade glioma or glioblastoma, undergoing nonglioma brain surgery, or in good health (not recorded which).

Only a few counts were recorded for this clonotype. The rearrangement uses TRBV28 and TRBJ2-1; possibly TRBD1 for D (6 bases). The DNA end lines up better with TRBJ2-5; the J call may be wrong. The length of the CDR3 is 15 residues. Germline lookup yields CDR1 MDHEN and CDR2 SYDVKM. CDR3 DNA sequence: TGTGCCAGCATGGGTGGGGGCGCACATTTCGAGACCCAGTACTTC. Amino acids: CASMGGGAHFETQYF.

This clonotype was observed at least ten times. The CDR3 sequence is CASSNRVDTEAFF. CDR3 DNA: TGTGCCAGCTCTAACAGGGTTGACACTGAAGCTTTCTTT. The gene calls are TRBV27 and TRBJ1-1, with D possibly TRBD1 on 6 matching bases. The CDR3 loop spans 13 amino acids. CDR1 is MNHEY, CDR2 SMNVEV, per germline (reference sequence). With 8 bases removed from V and 3 bases from J, the gap between germline ends came to 13 bases.

Written as DNA, the CDR3 is TGTGCCAGCAGCCCTAGGGTTAGCACAGATACGCAGTATTTT. It translates to CASSPRVSTDTQYF. V and J are TRBV27 and TRBJ2-3; no clear D gene. The CDR3 runs to 14 residues. V dropped 6 bases and J dropped 0 bases, with 10 bases sitting between them. Germline V CDR1 and CDR2: MNHEY, SMNVEV (reference sequence).

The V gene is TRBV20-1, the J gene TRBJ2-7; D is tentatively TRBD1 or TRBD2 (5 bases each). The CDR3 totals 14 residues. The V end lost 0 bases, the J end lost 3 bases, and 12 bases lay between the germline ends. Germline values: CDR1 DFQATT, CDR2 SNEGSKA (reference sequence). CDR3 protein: CSARDGQGDYEQYV. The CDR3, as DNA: TGCAGTGCTAGAGATGGGCAGGGAGACTACGAGCAGTACGTC.

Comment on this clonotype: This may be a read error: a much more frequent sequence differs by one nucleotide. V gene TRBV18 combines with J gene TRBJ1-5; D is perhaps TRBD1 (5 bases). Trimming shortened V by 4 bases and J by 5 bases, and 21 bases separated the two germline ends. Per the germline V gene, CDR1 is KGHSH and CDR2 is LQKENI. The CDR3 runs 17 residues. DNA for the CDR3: TGTGCCAGCTCACAACTATCTATGGTGGGGGTGGATCAGCCCCAGCATTTT. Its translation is CASSQLSMVGVDQPQHF.

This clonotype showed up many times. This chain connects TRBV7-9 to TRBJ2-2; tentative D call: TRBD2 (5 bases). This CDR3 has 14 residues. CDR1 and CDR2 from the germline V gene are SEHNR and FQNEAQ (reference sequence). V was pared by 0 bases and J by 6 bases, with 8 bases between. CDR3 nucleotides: TGTGCCAGCAGCTTAGCGCTGGGAGCCGGGGAGCTGTTTTTT. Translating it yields CASSLALGAGELFF.